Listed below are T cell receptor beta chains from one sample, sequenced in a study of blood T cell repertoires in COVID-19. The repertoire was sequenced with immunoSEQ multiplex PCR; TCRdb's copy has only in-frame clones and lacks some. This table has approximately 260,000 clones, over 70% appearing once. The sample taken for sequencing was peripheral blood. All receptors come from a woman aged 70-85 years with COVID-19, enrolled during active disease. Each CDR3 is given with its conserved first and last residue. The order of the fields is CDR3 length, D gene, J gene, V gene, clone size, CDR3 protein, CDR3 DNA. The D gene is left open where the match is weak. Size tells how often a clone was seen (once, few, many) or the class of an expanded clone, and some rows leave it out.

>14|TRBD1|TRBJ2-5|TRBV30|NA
CAWSGAGGEETQYF
TGTGCCTGGAGTGGGGCAGGGGGCGAAGAGACCCAGTACTTC
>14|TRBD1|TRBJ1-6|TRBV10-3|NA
CAISVDRGNSPLHF
TGTGCCATCAGTGTGGACAGGGGGAATTCACCCCTCCACTTT
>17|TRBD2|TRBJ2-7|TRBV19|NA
CASSLSGLAGTTYEQYF
TGTGCCAGTAGTCTTTCGGGACTAGCGGGGACCACCTACGAGCAGTACTTC
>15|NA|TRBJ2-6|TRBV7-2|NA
CASSSRGSGANVLTF
TGTGCCAGCAGCTCTCGGGGCTCTGGGGCCAACGTCCTGACTTTC
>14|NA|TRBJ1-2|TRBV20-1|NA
CSASRERFFYGYTF
TGCAGTGCTAGTCGGGAAAGGTTCTTCTATGGCTACACCTTC
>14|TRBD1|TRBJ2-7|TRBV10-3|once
CAIRSDRVPSEQYF
TGTGCCATCAGGAGCGACAGGGTTCCTTCCGAGCAGTACTTC
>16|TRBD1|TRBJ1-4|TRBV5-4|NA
CASSKGQGATNEKLFF
TGTGCCAGCAGCAAGGGACAGGGGGCAACTAATGAAAAACTGTTTTTT
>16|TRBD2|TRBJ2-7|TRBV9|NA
CASSVAGTTSFYEQYF
TGTGCCAGCAGCGTAGCCGGGACTACATCATTCTACGAGCAGTACTTC
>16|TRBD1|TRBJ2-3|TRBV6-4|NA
CASSKGQDSWADTQYF
TGTGCCAGCAGCAAGGGACAGGACTCCTGGGCAGATACGCAGTATTTT
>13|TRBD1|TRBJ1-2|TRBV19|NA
CASTGQGYYGYTF
TGTGCCAGTACCGGACAGGGCTACTATGGCTACACCTTC
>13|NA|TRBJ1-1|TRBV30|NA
CAWSVQSDTEAFF
TGTGCCTGGAGTGTACAGTCCGACACTGAAGCTTTCTTT
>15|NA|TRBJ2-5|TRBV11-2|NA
CASSPRLGSQETQYF
TGTGCCAGCAGCCCGAGACTAGGGAGTCAAGAGACCCAGTACTTC
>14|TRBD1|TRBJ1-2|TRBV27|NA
CASSLSGTGDGYTF
TGTGCCAGCAGTTTATCCGGGACAGGGGATGGCTACACCTTC
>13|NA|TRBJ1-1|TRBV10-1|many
CASWTEEDTEAFF
TGCGCCAGCTGGACAGAGGAGGACACTGAAGCTTTCTTT
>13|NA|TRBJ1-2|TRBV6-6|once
CASSSGQNYGYTF
TGTGCCAGCAGTTCAGGACAGAACTATGGCTACACCTTC
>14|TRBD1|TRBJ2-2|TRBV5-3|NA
CARSEGQGPGELFF
TGTGCCAGAAGCGAGGGACAGGGGCCCGGGGAGCTGTTTTTT
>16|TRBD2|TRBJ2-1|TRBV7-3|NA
CASSQRTSGRTAEQFF
TGTGCCAGCAGCCAACGGACTAGCGGGAGGACAGCTGAGCAGTTCTTC
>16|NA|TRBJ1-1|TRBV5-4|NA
CASSLEGRGSNTEAFF
TGTGCCAGCAGCTTGGAGGGTAGGGGGAGCAACACTGAAGCTTTCTTT
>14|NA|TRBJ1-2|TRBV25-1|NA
CASSARGGQGGYTF
TGTGCCAGCAGTGCCCGCGGGGGTCAGGGTGGCTACACCTTC
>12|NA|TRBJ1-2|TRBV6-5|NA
CASGAWGYGYTF
TGTGCCAGCGGGGCTTGGGGATATGGCTACACCTTC
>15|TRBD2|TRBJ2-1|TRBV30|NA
CAWSRPRAGGPEQFF
TGTGCCTGGTCCAGACCTCGGGCGGGAGGGCCTGAGCAGTTCTTC
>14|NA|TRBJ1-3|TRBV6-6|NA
CASSFGASGNTIYF
TGTGCCAGCAGTTTTGGGGCGTCCGGAAACACCATATATTTT
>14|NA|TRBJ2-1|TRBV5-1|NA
CASSPFSEYNEQFF
TGCGCCAGCAGCCCTTTCAGCGAGTACAATGAGCAGTTCTTC
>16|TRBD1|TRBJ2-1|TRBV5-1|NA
CASSSQDRGRYNEQFF
TGCGCCAGCAGCTCGCAAGACAGGGGGAGATACAATGAGCAGTTCTTC
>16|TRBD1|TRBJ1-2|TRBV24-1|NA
CATSAHNRGLDYGYTF
TGTGCCACCAGTGCTCATAACAGGGGTCTCGACTATGGCTACACCTTC
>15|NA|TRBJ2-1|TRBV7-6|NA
CASSPRLDGGREQFF
TGTGCCAGCAGCCCGAGGCTTGATGGGGGCCGGGAGCAGTTCTTC
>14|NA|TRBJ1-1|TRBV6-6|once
CASSKTDRNTEAFF
TGTGCCAGCAGTAAAACAGACCGGAACACTGAAGCTTTCTTT
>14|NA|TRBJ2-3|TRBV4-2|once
CASSQEASSDTQYF
TGTGCCAGCAGCCAAGAGGCTAGCTCGGATACGCAGTATTTT
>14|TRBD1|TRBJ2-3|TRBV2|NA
CANLDRDSTDTQYF
TGTGCCAACCTGGACAGGGATAGCACAGATACGCAGTATTTT
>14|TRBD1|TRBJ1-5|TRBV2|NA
CASSGGQTNQPQHF
TGTGCCAGCAGTGGGGGACAGACAAATCAGCCCCAGCATTTT
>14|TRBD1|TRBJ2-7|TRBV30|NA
CAWGSGTGAYEQYF
TGTGCCTGGGGGAGCGGGACAGGGGCCTACGAGCAGTACTTC
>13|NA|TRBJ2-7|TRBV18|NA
CASSPPGGDEQYF
TGTGCCAGCTCACCACCTGGAGGGGACGAGCAGTACTTC
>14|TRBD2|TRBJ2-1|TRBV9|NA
CASSARLAHNEQFF
TGTGCCAGCAGCGCCCGACTAGCTCACAATGAGCAGTTCTTC
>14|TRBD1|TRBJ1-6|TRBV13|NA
CASSPGQGASPLHF
TGTGCCAGCAGCCCGGGACAGGGTGCTTCACCCCTCCACTTT
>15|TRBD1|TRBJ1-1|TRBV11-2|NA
CASSFPDRKNTEAFF
TGTGCCAGCAGCTTCCCGGACAGGAAGAACACTGAAGCTTTCTTT
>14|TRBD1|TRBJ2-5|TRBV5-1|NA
CASSFGQGMETQYF
TGCGCCAGCAGCTTCGGACAGGGGATGGAGACCCAGTACTTC
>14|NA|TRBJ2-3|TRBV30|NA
CAWSLGGAVDTQYF
TGTGCCTGGAGTCTAGGGGGGGCTGTAGATACGCAGTATTTT
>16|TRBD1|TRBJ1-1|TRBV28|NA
CASSPRGTGMNTEAFF
TGTGCCAGCAGTCCGAGGGGGACAGGCATGAACACTGAAGCTTTCTTT
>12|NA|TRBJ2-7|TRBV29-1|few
CSVDLGSYEQYF
TGCAGCGTCGACTTGGGTTCCTACGAGCAGTACTTC
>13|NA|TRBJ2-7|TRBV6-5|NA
CAIPSGGPYEQYF
TGTGCCATCCCCTCCGGGGGGCCCTACGAGCAGTACTTC
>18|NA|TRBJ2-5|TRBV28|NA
CASSSIDGQAGFSETQYF
TGTGCCAGCAGTTCAATTGACGGACAGGCGGGATTTTCGGAGACCCAGTACTTC
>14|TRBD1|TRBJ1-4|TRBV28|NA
CASSGTATNEKLFF
TGTGCCAGCAGCGGGACAGCAACTAATGAAAAACTGTTTTTT
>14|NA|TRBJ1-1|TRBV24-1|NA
CATSATGLNTEAFF
TGTGCCACCAGCGCGACAGGACTTAACACTGAAGCTTTCTTT
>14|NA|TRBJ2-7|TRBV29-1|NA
CSVALSRSIYEQYF
TGCAGCGTTGCTTTGTCCAGGTCCATCTACGAGCAGTACTTC
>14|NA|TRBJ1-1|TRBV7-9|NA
CASSPPRGNTEAFF
TGTGCCAGCAGCCCTCCCCGGGGGAACACTGAAGCTTTCTTT
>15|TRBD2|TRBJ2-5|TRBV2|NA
CASKREGVTAETQYF
TGTGCCAGCAAACGGGAGGGGGTCACGGCGGAGACCCAGTACTTC
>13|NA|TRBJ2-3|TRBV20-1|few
CSASLVGTDTQYF
TGCAGTGCTAGTCTAGTCGGCACAGATACGCAGTATTTT
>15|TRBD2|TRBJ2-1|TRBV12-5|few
CASGLGLAGVNEQFF
TGTGCTAGTGGTTTGGGGCTAGCGGGAGTCAATGAGCAGTTCTTC
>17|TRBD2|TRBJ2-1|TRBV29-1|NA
CSVALTSGRRSYNEQFF
TGCAGCGTTGCATTGACTAGCGGGAGACGGTCCTACAATGAGCAGTTCTTC
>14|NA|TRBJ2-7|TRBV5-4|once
CASSLFSPPYEQYF
TGTGCCAGCAGCTTGTTTAGTCCTCCCTACGAGCAGTACTTC
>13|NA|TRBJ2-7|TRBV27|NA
CASGNTGTYEQYF
TGTGCCAGCGGTAACACAGGGACCTACGAGCAGTACTTC
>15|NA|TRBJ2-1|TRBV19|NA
CASSIASVAFNEQFF
TGTGCCAGTAGTATAGCTAGCGTCGCTTTCAATGAGCAGTTCTTC
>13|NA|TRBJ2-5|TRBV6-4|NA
CASSVRDKETQYF
TGTGCCAGCAGTGTCAGGGATAAAGAGACCCAGTACTTC
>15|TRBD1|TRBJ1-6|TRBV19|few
CASNRNDRGNSPLHF
TGTGCCAGTAACCGAAATGACAGGGGCAATTCACCCCTCCACTTT
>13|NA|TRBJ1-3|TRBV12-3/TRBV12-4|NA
CASSGTGEYTIYF
TGTGCCAGCAGTGGGACGGGGGAGTACACCATATATTTT